This T cell receptor beta chain appears in the sequencing data of a study of Graves' ophthalmopathy and Graves' hyperthyroidism. Study-wide results and caveats: The model flagged ophthalmopathy progression at more than 60% sensitivity and 72% to 85% specificity.

The CDR3 contains 14 residues. Looked up from germline, CDR1 is LNHNV and CDR2 is YYDKDF (reference sequence). Deletions cut 0 bases from V and 6 bases from J, with 8 bases between. This clonotype showed up many times. Its antigen is not identified. Amplified material comprised TCR beta CDR3 regions derived from RNA transcripts. Second-round multiplex PCR followed a first-round RT-PCR using HTBI primers. TCRdb analysed the multiplex PCR reads with MiXCR anew, one entry per CDR3 protein. The sample yields about 620,000 distinct CDR3 sequences, about 20% seen once. Ophthalmopathy absent within 18 months of follow-up marked hyperthyroidism as stable. The PBMCs used were ones drawn from approximately 9.9 ml of fresh peripheral blood.

The sample taken for sequencing was peripheral blood. This chain links TRBV15 with TRBJ2-2; D uncertain. The receptor was derived from a young woman with stable Graves' hyperthyroidism. Some clones in this sample may be carry-over from other donors' samples. CDR3 protein: CATSREFPSGELFF. The CDR3 bases are TGTGCCACCAGCAGAGAGTTCCCGTCCGGGGAGCTGTTTTTT.